The clone carrying this T cell receptor beta chain showed up just a few times. Its specificity is not known. The entry originates in a study of T cell responses to AZD1222 COVID-19 vaccine. General study findings and limits: Spike-specific TCR breadth and depth rose after two AZD1222 doses.

The CDR3 is made up of 12 amino acids. The J segment lost 3 bases and the V segment lost 5 bases, leaving 1 base of the junction unmatched. The V gene's germline CDR1 is MNHEY and CDR2 SVGAGI. The repertoire was sequenced with immunoSEQ multiplex PCR; TCRdb's copy has only in-frame clones and lacks some. This sample has about 150,000 clones; roughly 87% occur once, and the top ten carry less than 3%. The material was peripheral blood, obtained on day 0 of AZD1222 vaccination. The chain couples TRBV6-5 to TRBJ2-7; 7 nucleotides align to TRBD2. This TCR derives from an adult in good health. The CDR3 here is CASSTGGYEQYF. In DNA form, the CDR3 reads TGTGCCAGCAGTACGGGGGGCTACGAGCAGTACTTC.